This TCR beta chain was identified during a study of cytomegalovirus exposure and HLA in healthy donors. At the level of the study: The 120 validation repertoires, a later analysis reported, used the same platform as the roughly 700 repertoires from the first cohort. Overall study findings and caveats: It was 150 to 200 TCR beta chains that were listed as cytomegalovirus-associated.

Concerning this clone: Its antigen is as yet unknown.

Donors came from a validation cohort of about 120 subjects, distinct from the first 666-subject cohort. Sequencing used immunoSEQ multiplex PCR; TCRdb keeps in-frame clones, though not all of them. The sample holds about 130,000 clones, roughly 89% seen once. This CDR3 region has 13 residues. Germline-derived CDR1 and CDR2 are SNHLY and FYNNEI. V shed 5 bases and J shed 3 bases, with 11 bases lying between them. The chain joins TRBV2 to TRBJ2-7, with TRBD1 as a possible D gene (5 bases). The sample taken for sequencing was PBMCs. The receptor's source is a woman younger than 30 in good health and CMV-seronegative. CDR3 nucleotide sequence: TGTGCCAGCAGTTATAGACAGATCTACGAGCAGTACTTC. Translated, it gives CASSYRQIYEQYF.